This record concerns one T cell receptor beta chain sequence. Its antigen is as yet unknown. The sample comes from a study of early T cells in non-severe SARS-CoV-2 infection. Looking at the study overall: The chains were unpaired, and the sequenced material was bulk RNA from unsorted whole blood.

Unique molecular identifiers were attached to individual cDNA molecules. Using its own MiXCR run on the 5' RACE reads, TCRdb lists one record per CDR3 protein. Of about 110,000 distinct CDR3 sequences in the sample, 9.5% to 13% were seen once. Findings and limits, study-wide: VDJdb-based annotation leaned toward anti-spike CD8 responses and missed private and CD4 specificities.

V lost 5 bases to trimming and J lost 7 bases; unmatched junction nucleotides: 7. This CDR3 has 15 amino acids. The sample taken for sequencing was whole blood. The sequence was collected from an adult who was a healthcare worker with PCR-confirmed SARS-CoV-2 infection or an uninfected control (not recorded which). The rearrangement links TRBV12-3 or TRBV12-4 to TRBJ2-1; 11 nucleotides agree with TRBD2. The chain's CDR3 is CASSTSGGGLNEQFF. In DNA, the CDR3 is TGTGCCAGCAGTACTAGCGGGGGCGGGTTGAATGAGCAGTTCTTC.